Below are 14 T cell receptor beta chains sequenced from a single sample in a study of blood T cell repertoires in COVID-19. The repertoire was sequenced with immunoSEQ multiplex PCR; TCRdb's copy has only in-frame clones and lacks some. Seen here are some 330,000 clones, roughly 88% observed once, and the top ten hold around 4.6%. Sequencing was carried out using PBMCs or T cells enriched from blood (not recorded which). Receptors originate from a man aged 30-40 years who had recovered from COVID-19.

The rearrangement joins TRBV18 to TRBJ2-7; tentative D call: TRBD2 (7 bases). Germline-derived CDR1 and CDR2 are KGHSH and LQKENI. The V end was cut by 4 bases, the J end by 0 bases, with 13 bases between. The CDR3 spans 15 residues. Written as DNA, the CDR3 is TGTGCCAGCTCACAAGCGGGGACAAGCTCCTACGAGCAGTACTTC. Amino acid sequence: CASSQAGTSSYEQYF.

The rearrangement uses TRBV5-1 and TRBJ2-5; TRBD1 is a possible D gene (5 bases). The V end lost 1 base, the J end lost 0 bases, and 10 bases lay between the germline ends. Germline values: CDR1 SGHRS, CDR2 YFSETQ. The CDR3 has 15 residues. This chain's CDR3 is CASSLPNRNQETQYF. In DNA, the CDR3 is TGCGCCAGCAGCTTGCCAAACAGGAACCAAGAGACCCAGTACTTC.

This clone appeared a few times. This rearrangement joins TRBV6-1 to TRBJ1-1; a weak D match, TRBD1 (6 bases). Germline CDR1 MNHNS, CDR2 SASEGT. V was clipped by 1 base and J by 8 bases, with 17 bases between them. The CDR3 contains 15 residues. The CDR3 sequence: CASSEEWGQWGEAFF. In DNA, the CDR3 is TGTGCCAGCAGTGAAGAATGGGGGCAGTGGGGCGAAGCTTTCTTT.

The rearrangement uses TRBV6-5 and TRBJ1-5; the match to TRBD1 covers 8 bases. The CDR3 extends over 15 amino acids. V lost 7 bases to trimming and J lost 7 bases; unmatched junction nucleotides: 12. Germline V CDR1 and CDR2: MNHEY, SVGAGI. This CDR3 is CASISDRDAWQPQHF. The CDR3 nucleotides are TGTGCCAGCATATCGGACAGGGATGCGTGGCAGCCCCAGCATTTT.

The chain links TRBV11-2 to TRBJ2-3; 7 bases are shared with TRBD1. CDR3 length equals 14 residues. The V and J ends lost 5 bases and 1 base, in that order; junction bases with no gene match: 3. Germline assignment: CDR1 SGHAT and CDR2 FQNNGV. CDR3 residues: CASSLDRGTDTQYF. CDR3 sequence (DNA): TGTGCCAGCAGCCTTGACAGGGGCACAGATACGCAGTATTTT.

This rearrangement joins TRBV19 to TRBJ2-7; 11 bases match TRBD2. Losses at the gene ends were 8 bases for V and 6 bases for J; bases not matched to a gene: 15. Germline V gene lookup returns CDR1 LNHDA and CDR2 SQIVND (reference sequence). The length of the CDR3 is 16 residues. CDR3 loop: CASRGIAGGLSSEQYF. The CDR3 DNA reads TGTGCCAGTCGGGGTATAGCGGGGGGGCTGTCGAGCGAGCAGTACTTC.

In this sample, this clone turned up a few times. The gene calls are TRBV5-1 and TRBJ1-1, with no clear D. CDR3 size: 14 residues. Per germline, CDR1 SGHRS and CDR2 YFSETQ. Trimming took off 0 bases at V and 1 base at J, with 7 bases between the two ends. The CDR3 DNA reads as TGCGCCAGCAGCTTGGATAATCCGAACACTGAAGCTTTCTTT. Translating gives CASSLDNPNTEAFF.

This rearrangement joins TRBV7-9 to TRBJ2-7; 8 bases agree with TRBD1. Germline lookup yields CDR1 SEHNR and CDR2 FQNEAQ (reference sequence). Trimming at V came to 0 bases and at J to 0 bases, leaving 4 bases not matched to a gene. This CDR3 is built from 16 residues. The CDR3 region has the DNA TGTGCCAGCAGCTTAGCTCGGGACAGGCCCTCCTACGAGCAGTACTTC. Protein sequence: CASSLARDRPSYEQYF. The variable domain in full, completed from reference TRBV7-9 and TRBJ2-7, reads DTGVSQNPRHKITKRGQNVTFRCDPISEHNRLYWYRQTLGQGPEFLTYFQNEAQLEKSRLLSDRFSAERPKGSFSTLEIQRTEQGDSAMYLCASSLARDRPSYEQYFGPGTRLTVT.

This chain connects TRBV7-9 to TRBJ2-3; TRBD1 might be the D (5 bases). CDR1 is SEHNR and CDR2 is FQNEAQ in the germline V gene (reference sequence). The V end was cut by 7 bases, the J end by 2 bases, with 16 bases between. CDR3 size: 15 residues. The CDR3, as DNA: TGTGCCAGCACGGATGCAGGGCCGTCCACAGATACGCAGTATTTT. Protein: CASTDAGPSTDTQYF.

The rearrangement uses TRBV5-1 and TRBJ1-2, with no clear D. CDR3 length: 11 residues. Germline V lookup: CDR1 SGHRS, CDR2 YFSETQ. Trimming cost V 3 bases and J 3 bases, with 3 bases left between them. CDR3 nucleotides: TGCGCCAGCAGCTCCGACTATGGCTACACCTTC. The encoded protein is CASSSDYGYTF. Based on the CDR3 plus reference TRBV5-1 and TRBJ1-2, the full variable domain is KAGVTQTPRYLIKTRGQQVTLSCSPISGHRSVSWYQQTPGQGLQFLFEYFSETQRNKGNFPGRFSGRQFSNSRSEMNVSTLELGDSALYLCASSSDYGYTFGSGTRLTVV.

The J gene is TRBJ1-3, the V gene TRBV5-1, with D perhaps TRBD1 (6 bases). V was clipped by 4 bases and J by 8 bases, with 13 bases between them. Per germline, CDR1 SGHRS and CDR2 YFSETQ. CDR3 size: 13 residues. CDR3 in amino acids: CASSRSGEDTIYF. DNA of the CDR3: TGCGCCAGCAGCAGGTCAGGGGAAGACACCATATATTTT.

CDR3: CASTNYRGLYEQYF. Here the CDR3 DNA reads TGTGCCAGCACCAATTACCGGGGGTTGTACGAGCAGTACTTC. V is TRBV5-8 and J is TRBJ2-7; perhaps TRBD2 as D (6 bases). CDR3 size: 14 residues. CDR1 and CDR2 (germline): SGHTS, YDEGEE. V dropped 6 bases and J dropped 4 bases, with 17 bases sitting between them. Combining the CDR3 with reference TRBV5-8 and TRBJ2-7 gives the whole variable domain EAGVTQSPTHLIKTRGQQATLRCSPISGHTSVYWYQQALGLGLQFLLWYDEGEERNRGNFPPRFSGRQFPNYSSELNVNALELEDSALYLCASTNYRGLYEQYFGPGTRLTVT.

The chain is built from TRBV28 and TRBJ1-3; D not resolved. This CDR3 is 14 amino acids long. The V gene lost 6 bases and the J gene lost 0 bases, with 9 bases spanning the gap. The germline V gene has CDR1 MDHEN and CDR2 SYDVKM. CDR3 in DNA: TGTGCCAGCAGCATACAGTTCTCTGGAAACACCATATATTTT. This gives the protein CASSIQFSGNTIYF.

This clone was detected once. The chain joins TRBV27 to TRBJ2-1; 7 bases fit TRBD1. This CDR3 spans 14 amino acids. Germline CDR1 is MNHEY and CDR2 is SMNVEV (reference sequence). Unmatched junction bases numbered 10, after V lost 3 bases and J lost 11 bases. This CDR3 reads CASSLFPDRRKQFF. The CDR3 bases are TGTGCCAGCAGTTTGTTCCCGGACAGGAGGAAGCAGTTCTTC.